This T cell receptor beta chain derives from a study of blood T cell repertoires in COVID-19 (dated by TCRdb to 2018 to 2021). General notes on the study: The collaborator samples originated in the United States, Italy and Spain and spanned the acute and convalescent phases of COVID-19. Sample metadata almost always included a de-identified subject ID, COVID-19 status, age in years and sex. The material from the prospective study consisted of cDNA or gDNA derived from T cells, B-cell-depleted T cells, or PBMCs. A freely available public database, intended as a resource for researchers studying the immune response to SARS-CoV-2, is where the repertoires were released. The samples were drawn from two sources: the first 160 participants of the ongoing ImmuneRACE study, and 1,254 subjects contributed by 6 global collaborators. HLA class I and class II types, where available, came from metadata supplied by the sample provider rather than from assay-based typing. The dataset comprised deeply sampled blood TCRbeta repertoires from subjects exposed to, actively infected with, or recovered from COVID-19.

The collaborating institutions used their own protocols to collect whole blood in K2EDTA tubes. Collaborator samples were shipped for TCRbeta analysis as frozen whole blood, isolated PBMCs, or DNA extracted from either sample type. The immunoSEQ Assay, a bias-controlled multiplex PCR, was used to amplify TCRbeta CDR3 regions from genomic DNA. Turning to the authors' computational methods: The number of nucleated cells in each sample was estimated by amplification of reference gene primers within the assay. To quantify the absolute abundance of each unique TCRbeta CDR3 rearrangement, sequence reads were collapsed and filtered. For each sample, productive Simpson clonality was calculated as the square root of Simpson's diversity index over productive rearrangements. TCRdb carries this immuneACCESS record with in-frame sequences only. Its versions omit some clonotypes, under half of them owing to an unresolved V gene in the studies checked, with the rest unexplained. Clone size and the V and J calls come from that table; the DNA yielded D and trimming. This sample has tens of thousands of clones in its table, and 70% to 80% of those were observed once. Of the sample, around 21% is held by the ten largest clones.

Comments on this clone: Its antigen is still unknown. No quality values exist for individual bases; no much larger clone is one base distant.

According to the germline V gene, CDR1 reads MNHEY and CDR2 reads SVGAGI. The CDR3 numbers 15 residues from cysteine through phenylalanine. CDR3 DNA is the only sequence kept; it has 45 bases, read in frame from the first base. Trimming takes 5 bases off V and 8 bases off J; junction bases not matched to a gene: 12. The study at large found these results: How much clinical and demographic metadata was included differed by source and by participant, and the metadata was provided uncurated.

The sample comprised peripheral blood. The TCR was taken from a man in his fifties with active or convalescent COVID-19. The rearranged segments are TRBV6-5 and TRBJ2-1; 7 bases in the junction line up with TRBD1. The nucleotide sequence is given as TGTGCCAGCAGTCTCTTCGACAGGGTCGGGGATGAGCAGTTCTTC. Its protein product is CASSLFDRVGDEQFF.